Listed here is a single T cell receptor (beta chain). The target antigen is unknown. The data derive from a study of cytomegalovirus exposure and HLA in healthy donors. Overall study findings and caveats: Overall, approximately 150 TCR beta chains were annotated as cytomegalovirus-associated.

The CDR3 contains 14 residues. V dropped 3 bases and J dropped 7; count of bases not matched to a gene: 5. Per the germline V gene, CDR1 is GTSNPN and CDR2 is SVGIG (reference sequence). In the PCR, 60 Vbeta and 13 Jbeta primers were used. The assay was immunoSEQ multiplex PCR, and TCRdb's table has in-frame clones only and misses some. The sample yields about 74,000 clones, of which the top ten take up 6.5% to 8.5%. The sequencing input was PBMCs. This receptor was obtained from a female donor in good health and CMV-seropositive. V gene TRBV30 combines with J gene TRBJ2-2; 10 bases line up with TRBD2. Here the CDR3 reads CAWRTSGAGGELFF. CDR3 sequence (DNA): TGTGCCTGGAGAACTAGCGGGGCTGGCGGGGAGCTGTTTTTT.